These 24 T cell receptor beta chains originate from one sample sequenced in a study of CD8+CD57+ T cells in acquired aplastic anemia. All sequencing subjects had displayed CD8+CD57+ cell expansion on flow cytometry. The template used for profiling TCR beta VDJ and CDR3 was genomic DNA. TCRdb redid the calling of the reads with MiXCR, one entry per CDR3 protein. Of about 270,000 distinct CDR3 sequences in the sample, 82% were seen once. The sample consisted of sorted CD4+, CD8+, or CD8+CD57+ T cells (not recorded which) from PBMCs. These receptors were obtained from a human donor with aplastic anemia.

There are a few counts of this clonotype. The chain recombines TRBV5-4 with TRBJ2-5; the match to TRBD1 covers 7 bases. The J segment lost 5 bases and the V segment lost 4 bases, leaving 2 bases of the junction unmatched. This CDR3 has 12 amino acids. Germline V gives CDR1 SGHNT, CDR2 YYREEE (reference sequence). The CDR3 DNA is TGTGCCAGCAGCCAGGGACAGGAGACCCAGTACTTC. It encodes CASSQGQETQYF.

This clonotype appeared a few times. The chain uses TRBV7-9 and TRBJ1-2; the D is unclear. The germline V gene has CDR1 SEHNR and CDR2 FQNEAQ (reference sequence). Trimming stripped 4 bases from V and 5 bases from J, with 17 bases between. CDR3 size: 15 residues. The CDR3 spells CASSWGGGSMYGYTF. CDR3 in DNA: TGTGCCAGCAGCTGGGGAGGAGGGTCAATGTATGGCTACACCTTC.

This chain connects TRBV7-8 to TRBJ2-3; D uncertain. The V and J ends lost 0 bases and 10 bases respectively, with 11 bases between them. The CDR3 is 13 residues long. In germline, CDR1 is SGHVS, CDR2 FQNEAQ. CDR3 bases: TGTGCCAGCAGCTTAGCCCGCACACCCGCGCAGTATTTT. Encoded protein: CASSLARTPAQYF.

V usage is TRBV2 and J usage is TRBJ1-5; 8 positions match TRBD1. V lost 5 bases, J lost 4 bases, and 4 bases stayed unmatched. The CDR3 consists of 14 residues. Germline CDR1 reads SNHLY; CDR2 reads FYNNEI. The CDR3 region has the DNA TGTGCCAGCAGTATGGACAGGGTTAATCAGCCCCAGCATTTT. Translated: CASSMDRVNQPQHF.

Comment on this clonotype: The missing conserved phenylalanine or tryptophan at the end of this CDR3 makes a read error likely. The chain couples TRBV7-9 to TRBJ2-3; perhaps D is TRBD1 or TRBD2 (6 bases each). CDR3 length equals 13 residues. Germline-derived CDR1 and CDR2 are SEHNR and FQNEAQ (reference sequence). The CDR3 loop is CASGFGGTDAQYV. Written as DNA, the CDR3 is TGTGCCAGCGGGTTCGGGGGCACAGATGCGCAGTATGTG.

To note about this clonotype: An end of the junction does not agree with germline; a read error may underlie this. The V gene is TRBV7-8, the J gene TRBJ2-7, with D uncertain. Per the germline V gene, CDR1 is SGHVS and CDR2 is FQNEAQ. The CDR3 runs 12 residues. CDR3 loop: CASSLGKGEQNF. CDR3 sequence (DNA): TGTGCCAGCAGCTTGGGTAAAGGCGAGCAGAACTTC.

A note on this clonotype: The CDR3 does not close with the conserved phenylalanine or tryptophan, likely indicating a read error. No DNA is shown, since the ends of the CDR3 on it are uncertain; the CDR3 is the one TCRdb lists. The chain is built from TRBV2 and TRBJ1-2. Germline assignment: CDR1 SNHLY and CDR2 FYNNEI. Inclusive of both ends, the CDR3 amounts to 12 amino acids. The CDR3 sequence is CASSDAVNDYPH.

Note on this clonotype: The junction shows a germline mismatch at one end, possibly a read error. The CDR3: CASSCGLAGGPHEF. In DNA form, the CDR3 reads TGTGCCAGCAGCTGCGGACTAGCCGGAGGACCCCACGAGTTC. The chain employs TRBV7-4 and TRBJ2-5, with 8 bases aligning to TRBD2. Germline loops: CDR1 SGHVT, CDR2 SQSDAQ. This CDR3 contains 14 residues.

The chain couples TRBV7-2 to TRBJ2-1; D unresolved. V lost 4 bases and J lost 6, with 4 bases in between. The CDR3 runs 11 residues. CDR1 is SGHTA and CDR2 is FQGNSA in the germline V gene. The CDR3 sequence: CASSYVNEQFF. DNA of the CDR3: TGTGCCAGCAGCTACGTCAATGAGCAGTTCTTC. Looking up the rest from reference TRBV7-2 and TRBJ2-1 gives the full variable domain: GAGVSQSPSNKVTEKGKDVELRCDPISGHTALYWYRQSLGQGLEFLIYFQGNSAPDKSGLPSDRFSAERTGGSVSTLTIQRTQQEDSAVYLCASSYVNEQFFGPGTRLTVL.

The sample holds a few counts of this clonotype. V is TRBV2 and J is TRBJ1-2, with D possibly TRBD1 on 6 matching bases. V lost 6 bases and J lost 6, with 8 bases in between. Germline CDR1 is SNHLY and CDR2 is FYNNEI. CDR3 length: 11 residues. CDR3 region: CASRRTDGYTF. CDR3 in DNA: TGTGCCAGCAGGAGGACAGATGGCTACACCTTC. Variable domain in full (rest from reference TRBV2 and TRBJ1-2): EPEVTQTPSHQVTQMGQEVILRCVPISNHLYFYWYRQILGQKVEFLVSFYNNEISEKSEIFDDQFSVERPDGSNFTLKIRSTKLEDSAMYFCASRRTDGYTFGSGTRLTVV.

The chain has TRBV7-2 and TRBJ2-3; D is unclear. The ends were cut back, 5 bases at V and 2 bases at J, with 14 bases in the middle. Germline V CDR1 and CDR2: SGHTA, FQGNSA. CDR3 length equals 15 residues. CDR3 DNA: TGTGCCAGCAGCGTAGGGCGAGGTCACACAGATACGCAGTATTTT. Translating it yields CASSVGRGHTDTQYF.

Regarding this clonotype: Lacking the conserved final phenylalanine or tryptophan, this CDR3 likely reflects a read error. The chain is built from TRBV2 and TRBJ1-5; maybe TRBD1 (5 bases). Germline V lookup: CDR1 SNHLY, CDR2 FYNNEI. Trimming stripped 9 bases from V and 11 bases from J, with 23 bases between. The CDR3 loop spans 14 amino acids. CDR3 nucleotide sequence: TGTGCCAGGTCTGATGCTAATAGCAGGGAGACCCAGCATATT. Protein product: CARSDANSRETQHI.

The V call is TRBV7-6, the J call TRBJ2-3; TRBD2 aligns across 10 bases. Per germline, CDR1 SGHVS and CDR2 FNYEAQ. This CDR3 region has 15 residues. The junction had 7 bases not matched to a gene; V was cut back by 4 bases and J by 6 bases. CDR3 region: CASSSDSGRSDTQYF. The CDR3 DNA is TGTGCCAGCAGCTCAGATAGCGGGAGGTCGGATACGCAGTATTTT. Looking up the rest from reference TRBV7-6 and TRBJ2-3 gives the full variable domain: GAGVSQSPRYKVTKRGQDVALRCDPISGHVSLYWYRQALGQGPEFLTYFNYEAQQDKSGLPNDRFSAERPEGSISTLTIQRTEQRDSAMYRCASSSDSGRSDTQYFGPGTRLTVL.

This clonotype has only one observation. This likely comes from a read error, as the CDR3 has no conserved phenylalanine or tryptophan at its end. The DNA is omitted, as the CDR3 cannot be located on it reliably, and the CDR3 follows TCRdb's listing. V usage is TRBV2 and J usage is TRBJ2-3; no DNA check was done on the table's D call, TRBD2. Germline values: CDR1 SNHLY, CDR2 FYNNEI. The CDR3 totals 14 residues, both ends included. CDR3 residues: CASSLAGSPDKLYV.

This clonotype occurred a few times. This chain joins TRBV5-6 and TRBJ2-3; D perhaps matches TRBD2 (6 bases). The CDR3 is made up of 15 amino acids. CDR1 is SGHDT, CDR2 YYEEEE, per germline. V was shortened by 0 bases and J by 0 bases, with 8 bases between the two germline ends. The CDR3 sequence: CASSLGRESTDTQYF. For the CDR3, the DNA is TGTGCCAGCAGCTTGGGGAGGGAGAGCACAGATACGCAGTATTTT.

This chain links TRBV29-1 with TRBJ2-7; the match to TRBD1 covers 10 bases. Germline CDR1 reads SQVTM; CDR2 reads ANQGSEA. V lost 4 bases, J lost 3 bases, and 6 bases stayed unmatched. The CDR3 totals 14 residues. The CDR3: CSVGPGQGHYEQYF. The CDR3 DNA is TGCAGCGTTGGTCCGGGACAGGGGCACTACGAGCAGTACTTC.

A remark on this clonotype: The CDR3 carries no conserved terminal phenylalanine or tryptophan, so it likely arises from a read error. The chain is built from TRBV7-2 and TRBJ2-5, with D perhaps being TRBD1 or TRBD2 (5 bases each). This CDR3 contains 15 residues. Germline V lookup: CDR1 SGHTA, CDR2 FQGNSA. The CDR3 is CASSLSSTRGETQYL. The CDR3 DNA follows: TGTGCTAGCAGCTTGAGCAGCACGAGGGGAGAGACCCAGTACCTC.

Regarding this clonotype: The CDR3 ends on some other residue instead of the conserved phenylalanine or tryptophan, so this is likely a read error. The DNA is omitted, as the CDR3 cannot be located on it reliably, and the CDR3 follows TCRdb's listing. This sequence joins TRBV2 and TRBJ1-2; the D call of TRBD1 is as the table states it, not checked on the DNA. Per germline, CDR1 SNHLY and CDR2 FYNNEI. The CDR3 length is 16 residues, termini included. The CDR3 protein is CASGAGGTGTQYFGPG.

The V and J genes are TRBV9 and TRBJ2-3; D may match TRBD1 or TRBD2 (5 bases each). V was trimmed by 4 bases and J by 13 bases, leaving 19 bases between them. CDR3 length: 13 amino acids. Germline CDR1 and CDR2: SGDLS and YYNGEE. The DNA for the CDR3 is TGTGCCAGCAGCTTGTATGGGGGTGGTGCCAAGTATTTT. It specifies CASSLYGGGAKYF.

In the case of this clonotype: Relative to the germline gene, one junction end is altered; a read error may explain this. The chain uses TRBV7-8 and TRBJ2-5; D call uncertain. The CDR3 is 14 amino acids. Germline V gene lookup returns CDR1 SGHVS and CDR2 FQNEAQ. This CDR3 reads CATSRASSHETQYF. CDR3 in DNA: TGTGCCACCAGCAGAGCGTCCAGCCACGAGACGCAGTACTTC. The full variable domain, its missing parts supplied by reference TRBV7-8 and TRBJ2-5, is GAGVSQSPRYKVAKRGQDVALRCDPISGHVSLFWYQQALGQGPEFLTYFQNEAQLDKSGLPSDRFFAERPEGSVSTLKIQRTQQEDSAVYLCATSRASSHETQYFGPGTRLLVL.

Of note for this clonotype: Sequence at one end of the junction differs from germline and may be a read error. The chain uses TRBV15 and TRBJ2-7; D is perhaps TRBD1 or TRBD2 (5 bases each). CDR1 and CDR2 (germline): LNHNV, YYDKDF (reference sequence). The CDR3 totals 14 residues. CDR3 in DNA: TGTGCCACCAGCGGCCGGGGCGTAGCATACGGGCAGTACTTC. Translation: CATSGRGVAYGQYF.

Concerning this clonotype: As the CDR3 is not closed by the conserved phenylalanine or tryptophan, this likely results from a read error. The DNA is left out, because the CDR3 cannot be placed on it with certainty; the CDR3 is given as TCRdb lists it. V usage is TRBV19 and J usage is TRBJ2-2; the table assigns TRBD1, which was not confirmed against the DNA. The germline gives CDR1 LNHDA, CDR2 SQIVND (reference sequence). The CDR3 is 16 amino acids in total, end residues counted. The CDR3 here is CASSGTGTASTGQFFV.

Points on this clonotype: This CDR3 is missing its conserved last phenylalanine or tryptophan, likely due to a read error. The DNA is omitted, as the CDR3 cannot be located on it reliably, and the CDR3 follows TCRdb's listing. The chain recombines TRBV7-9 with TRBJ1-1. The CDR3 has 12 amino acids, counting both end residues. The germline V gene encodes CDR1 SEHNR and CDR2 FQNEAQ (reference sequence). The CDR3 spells CASSFQGSGGFV.

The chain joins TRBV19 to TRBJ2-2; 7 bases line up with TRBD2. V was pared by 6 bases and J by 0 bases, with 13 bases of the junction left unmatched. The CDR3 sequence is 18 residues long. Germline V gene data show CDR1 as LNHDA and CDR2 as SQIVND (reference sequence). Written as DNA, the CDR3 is TGTGCCAGTAGCCAAACCCTGGGGGGGTTCGCGAACACCGGGGAGCTGTTTTTT. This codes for CASSQTLGGFANTGELFF.